The 8 T cell receptor beta chains in this list originate from one sample, sequenced in a study of blood T cell repertoires in COVID-19. Generated by immunoSEQ multiplex PCR, the TCRdb table keeps only in-frame clones and is missing some. The table shows 100,000 to 150,000 clones, with around nine tenths occurring only once. The sample was peripheral blood. The source of these receptors is a woman aged 70 to 79 with COVID-19, enrolled during active disease.

The chain couples TRBV2 to TRBJ1-2, with 9 positions matching TRBD1. The ends lost 7 bases at V and 4 bases at J; junction bases unmatched: 10. Germline V gives CDR1 SNHLY, CDR2 FYNNEI. This CDR3 is built from 15 residues. As DNA, the CDR3 is TGTGCCAGCATTCAACAGGGGGCAGGCCTCTATGGCTACACCTTC. Protein sequence: CASIQQGAGLYGYTF.

This clone was recorded a few times. The chain joins TRBV19 to TRBJ2-3, with D maybe TRBD1 (6 bases). Germline CDR1 LNHDA, CDR2 SQIVND (reference sequence). The ends were cut back, 5 bases at V and 6 bases at J, with 18 bases in the middle. The CDR3 spans 15 residues. The CDR3 loop reads CASSGPPTGLDTQYF. CDR3 nucleotide sequence: TGTGCCAGTAGTGGGCCACCGACAGGACTGGATACGCAGTATTTT.

This chain uses TRBV6-6 with TRBJ2-1, with 12 positions matching TRBD1. The germline V gene has CDR1 MNHNY and CDR2 SVGAGI (reference sequence). V lost 6 bases to trimming and J lost 4 bases; unmatched junction nucleotides: 7. The CDR3 loop spans 16 amino acids. DNA for the CDR3: TGTGCCAGCAGCTACAGGGGACAGGGGGCTTACAATGAGCAGTTCTTC. Its translation: CASSYRGQGAYNEQFF.

This clone was observed a few times. The rearrangement links TRBV29-1 to TRBJ2-7; the D gene is possibly TRBD2 (6 bases). Trimming pared 5 bases from V and 6 bases from J, leaving 14 bases between. This CDR3 is built from 12 residues. Germline V gene sequence: CDR1 SQVTM, CDR2 ANQGSEA. The CDR3 sequence: CSVSRGLGEQYF. The CDR3, as DNA: TGCAGCGTTTCCCGGGGACTGGGCGAGCAGTACTTC.

This chain connects TRBV2 to TRBJ2-2, with D possibly TRBD2 on 5 matching bases. Looked up from germline, CDR1 is SNHLY and CDR2 is FYNNEI. This CDR3 comprises 15 residues. V lost 6 bases and J lost 1, with 12 bases in between. CDR3 sequence (DNA): TGTGCCAGCAGCCCCTTCGGAGGGAACACCGGGGAGCTGTTTTTT. As protein: CASSPFGGNTGELFF.

This chain connects TRBV14 to TRBJ2-1, with 10 positions matching TRBD2. Trimming removed 4 bases from V and 9 bases from J; junction bases left unmatched: 12. This CDR3 is 16 amino acids long. Germline CDR1 reads SGHDN; CDR2 reads FVKESK. The CDR3 coding sequence is TGTGCCAGCAGCCTCTTGCTAGCGGGGGCGGCCGGTGAGCAGTTCTTC. It encodes CASSLLLAGAAGEQFF.

This sequence joins TRBV6-5 and TRBJ1-2, with 10 bases lining up with TRBD1. V shed 0 bases, J shed 8 bases, and the junction held 3 bases outside the gene matches. The CDR3 runs 14 residues. CDR1 and CDR2 from the germline V gene are MNHEY and SVGAGI. The CDR3 DNA reads TGTGCCAGCAGTTACTCCGGGGACAGGGGCGGCTACACCTTC. As protein: CASSYSGDRGGYTF.

The chain has TRBV30 and TRBJ1-2; D might be TRBD1 (5 bases). Germline values: CDR1 GTSNPN, CDR2 SVGIG (reference sequence). Trimming took off 2 bases at V and 4 bases at J, with 11 bases between the two ends. This CDR3 spans 13 amino acids. CDR3 residues: CAWSRGTGYGYTF. The CDR3 coding sequence is TGTGCCTGGAGTAGGGGTACGGGCTATGGCTACACCTTC.